One sample yielded the 5 T cell receptor beta chains listed below, sequenced in a study of cytomegalovirus exposure and HLA in healthy donors. 60 Vbeta and 13 Jbeta primers were used in PCR. Generated by immunoSEQ multiplex PCR, the TCRdb table keeps only in-frame clones and is missing some. The data show roughly 200,000 clones, about 80% seen once. The sequencing sample was made of PBMCs. The origin of the receptors is a woman in her forties or fifties in good health and CMV-seronegative.

V and J are TRBV7-2 and TRBJ2-7; possible D gene TRBD1, 5 bases. The V end was cut by 3 bases, the J end by 4 bases, with 16 bases between. The germline CDR1 and CDR2 sequences are SGHTA and FQGNSA. The CDR3 loop spans 15 amino acids. CDR3 loop: CASSLFAGSAYEQYF. The CDR3 DNA is TGTGCCAGCAGCTTGTTCGCAGGGTCCGCATACGAGCAGTACTTC.

V and J are TRBV5-1 and TRBJ1-3; 9 bases are shared with TRBD1. This CDR3 contains 15 residues. Germline CDR1 SGHRS, CDR2 YFSETQ. Trimming took 5 bases from V and 0 from J; bases not matched to a gene: 3. CDR3 protein: CASRETGGSGNTIYF. In DNA form, the CDR3 reads TGCGCCAGCAGGGAGACAGGGGGCTCTGGAAACACCATATATTTT.

V usage is TRBV9 and J usage is TRBJ2-4, with D unresolved. This CDR3 spans 14 amino acids. The germline V gene has CDR1 SGDLS and CDR2 YYNGEE. Trimming took 1 base from V and 0 from J, leaving 5 bases between them. This chain's CDR3 is CASSVSLAKNIQYF. The CDR3 DNA is TGTGCCAGCAGCGTATCTCTAGCCAAAAACATTCAGTACTTC.

The CDR3 DNA is TGTGCCAGCAGCAAAGACAGGGACAGTTCCAATGAGCAGTTCTTC. It codes for CASSKDRDSSNEQFF. J is TRBJ2-1 and V is TRBV21-1; the tabulated D call, TRBD1, remains unverified against the DNA. TRBV21-1 is an annotated pseudogene. This CDR3 comprises 15 residues.

The chain joins TRBV18 to TRBJ2-3, with D tentatively TRBD1 (6 bases). Germline V gene sequence: CDR1 KGHSH, CDR2 LQKENI. This CDR3 comprises 15 residues. V dropped 3 bases and J dropped 0 bases, with 10 bases sitting between them. The CDR3 reads CASSPRTESTDTQYF. The DNA of the CDR3 is TGTGCCAGCTCACCCCGGACAGAAAGCACAGATACGCAGTATTTT.